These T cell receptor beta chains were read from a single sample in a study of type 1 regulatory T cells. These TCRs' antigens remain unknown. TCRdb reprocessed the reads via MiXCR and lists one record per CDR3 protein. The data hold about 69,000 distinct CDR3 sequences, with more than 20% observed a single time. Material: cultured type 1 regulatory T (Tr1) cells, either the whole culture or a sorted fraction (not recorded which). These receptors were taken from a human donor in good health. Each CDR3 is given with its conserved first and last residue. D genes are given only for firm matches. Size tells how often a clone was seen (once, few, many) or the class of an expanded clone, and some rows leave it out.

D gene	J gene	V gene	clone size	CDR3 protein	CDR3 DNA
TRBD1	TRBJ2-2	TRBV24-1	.	CATSAHSGTGVLRELFF	TGTGCCACCAGTGCTCACTCCGGGACAGGGGTTCTCCGGGAGCTGTTTTTT
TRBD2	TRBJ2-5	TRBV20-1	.	CSARGTSVSSQETQYF	TGCAGTGCTAGGGGGACTAGCGTTTCATCTCAAGAGACCCAGTACTTC
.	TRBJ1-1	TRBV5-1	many	CASSLEVTYTEAFF	TGCGCCAGCAGCTTGGAGGTAACTTACACTGAAGCTTTCTTT
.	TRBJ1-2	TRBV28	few	CASSSGQYGGYTF	TGTGCCAGCAGTTCCGGACAGTATGGCGGCTACACCTTC
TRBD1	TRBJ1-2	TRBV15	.	CATSRDRGNYGYTF	TGTGCCACCAGCAGGGACAGGGGCAACTATGGCTACACCTTC
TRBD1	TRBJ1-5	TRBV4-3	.	CASSQYTGDGQPQHF	TGCGCCAGCAGCCAGTATACAGGGGACGGTCAGCCCCAGCATTTT
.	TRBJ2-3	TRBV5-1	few	CASSGRLAASTDTQYF	TGCGCCAGCAGCGGACGACTGGCGGCTAGCACAGATACGCAGTATTTT
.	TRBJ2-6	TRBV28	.	CASSPQSGANVLTF	TGTGCCAGCAGTCCCCAGTCTGGGGCCAACGTCCTGACTTTC
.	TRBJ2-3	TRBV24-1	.	CATGAISTDTQYF	TGTGCCACCGGGGCCATTAGCACAGATACGCAGTATTTT
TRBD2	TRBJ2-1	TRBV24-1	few	CATSDGGRHLGLAGVNEQFF	TGTGCCACCAGTGATGGGGGACGTCACCTGGGACTAGCGGGAGTCAATGAGCAGTTCTTC